The clone carrying this T cell receptor (beta chain) was counted between two and nine times. Its antigen is undetermined. The second PCR ran about 6 to 11 cycles with a sample-barcoded 5' primer and J-beta primers. TCRdb re-called the 5' RACE reads through MiXCR, storing one row per CDR3 protein. The table has 600,000 to 850,000 distinct CDR3 sequences, around 25% seen once. Germline CDR1 and CDR2: SGHTA and FQGNSA. V lost 10 bases and J 3 bases, leaving 19 bases between the germline ends. CDR3 length: 15 amino acids. The sample is drawn from a study of blood T cells in healthy people across ages. Findings of the study overall: Investigators viewed diversity estimates from one million T cells as underestimates, the study reported.

Sample donors were healthy Caucasian individuals that came from Russia, aged roughly 6 to 100. The data were also submitted as part of a second study, on T cells of mothers and their children.

The sequenced sample was blood. The chain combines TRBV7-2 with TRBJ2-1, with D tentatively TRBD2 (7 bases). The TCR sequence derives from a boy between 10 and 17 years old in good health. In DNA form, the CDR3 reads TGTGCCACCCACTCGGAGGGGGGGAACTACAATGAGCAGTTCTTC. This encodes CATHSEGGNYNEQFF.